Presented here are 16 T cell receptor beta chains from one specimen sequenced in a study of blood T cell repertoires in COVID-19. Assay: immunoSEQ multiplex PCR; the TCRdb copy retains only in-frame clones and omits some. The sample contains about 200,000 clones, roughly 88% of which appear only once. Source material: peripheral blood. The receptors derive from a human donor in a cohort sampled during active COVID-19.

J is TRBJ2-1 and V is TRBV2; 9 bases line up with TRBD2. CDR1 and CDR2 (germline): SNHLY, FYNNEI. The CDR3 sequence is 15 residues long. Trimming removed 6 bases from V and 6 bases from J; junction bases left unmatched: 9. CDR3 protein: CASRREGGQGNEQFF. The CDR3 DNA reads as TGTGCCAGCAGGCGGGAGGGTGGCCAAGGCAATGAGCAGTTCTTC.

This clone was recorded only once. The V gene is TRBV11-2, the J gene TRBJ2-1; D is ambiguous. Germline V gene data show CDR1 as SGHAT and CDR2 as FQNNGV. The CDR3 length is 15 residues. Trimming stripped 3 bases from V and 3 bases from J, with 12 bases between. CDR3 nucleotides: TGTGCCAGCAGCTTGCCCGCCGCTAACTACAATGAGCAGTTCTTC. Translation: CASSLPAANYNEQFF.

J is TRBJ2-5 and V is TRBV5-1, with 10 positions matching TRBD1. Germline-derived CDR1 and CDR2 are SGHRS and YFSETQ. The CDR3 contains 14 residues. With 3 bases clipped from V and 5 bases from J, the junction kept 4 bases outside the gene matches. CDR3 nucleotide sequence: TGCGCCAGCAGCTATCGGACAGGGGGGGAGACCCAGTACTTC. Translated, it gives CASSYRTGGETQYF.

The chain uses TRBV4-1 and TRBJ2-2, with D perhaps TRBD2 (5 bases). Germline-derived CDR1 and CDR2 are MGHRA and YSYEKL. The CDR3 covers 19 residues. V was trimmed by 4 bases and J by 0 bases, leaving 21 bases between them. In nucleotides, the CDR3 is TGCGCCAGCAGCCCGACGGGATTCCCGTTCAGGACGAACACCGGGGAGCTGTTTTTT. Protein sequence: CASSPTGFPFRTNTGELFF.

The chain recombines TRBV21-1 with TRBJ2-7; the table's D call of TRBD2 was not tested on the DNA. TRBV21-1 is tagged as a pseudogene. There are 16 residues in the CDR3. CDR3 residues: CASSESTEREIYEQYF. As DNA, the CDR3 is TGTGCCAGCAGCGAATCTACGGAGCGGGAAATCTACGAGCAGTACTTC.

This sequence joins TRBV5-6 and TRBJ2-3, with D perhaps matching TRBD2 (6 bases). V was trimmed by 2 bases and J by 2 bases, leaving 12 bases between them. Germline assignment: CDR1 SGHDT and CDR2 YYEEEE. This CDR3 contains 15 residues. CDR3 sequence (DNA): TGTGCCAGCAGCTTCTCACTAGCCGACACAGATACGCAGTATTTT. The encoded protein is CASSFSLADTDTQYF.

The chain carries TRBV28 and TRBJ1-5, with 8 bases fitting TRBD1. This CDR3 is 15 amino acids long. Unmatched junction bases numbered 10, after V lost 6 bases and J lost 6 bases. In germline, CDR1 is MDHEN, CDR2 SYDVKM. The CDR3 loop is CASRRQGRWGQPQHF. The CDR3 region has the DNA TGTGCCAGCAGACGACAGGGGCGTTGGGGTCAGCCCCAGCATTTT. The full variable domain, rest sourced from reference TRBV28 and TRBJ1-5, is DVKVTQSSRYLVKRTGEKVFLECVQDMDHENMFWYRQDPGLGLRLIYFSYDVKMKEKGDIPEGYSVSREKKERFSLILESASTNQTSMYLCASRRQGRWGQPQHFGDGTRLSIL.

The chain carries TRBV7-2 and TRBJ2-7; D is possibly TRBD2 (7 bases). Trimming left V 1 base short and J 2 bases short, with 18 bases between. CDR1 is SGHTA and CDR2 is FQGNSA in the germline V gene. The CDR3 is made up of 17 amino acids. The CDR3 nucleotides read TGTGCCAGCAGCTTAGAAAAGGGGGACTATATTCCCTACGAGCAGTACTTC. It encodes CASSLEKGDYIPYEQYF.

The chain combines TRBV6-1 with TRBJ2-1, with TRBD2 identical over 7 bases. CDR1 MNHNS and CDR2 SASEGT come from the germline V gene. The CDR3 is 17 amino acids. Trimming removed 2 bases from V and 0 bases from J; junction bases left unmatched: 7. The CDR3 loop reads CASSENPGGLSYNEQFF. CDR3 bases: TGTGCCAGCAGTGAAAATCCGGGAGGCCTCTCCTACAATGAGCAGTTCTTC.

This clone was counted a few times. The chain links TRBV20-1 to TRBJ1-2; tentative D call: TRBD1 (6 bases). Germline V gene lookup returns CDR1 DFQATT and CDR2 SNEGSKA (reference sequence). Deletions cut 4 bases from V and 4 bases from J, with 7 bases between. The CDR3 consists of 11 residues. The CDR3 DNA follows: TGCAGTGCTACGGACAGCTATGGCTACACCTTC. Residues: CSATDSYGYTF.

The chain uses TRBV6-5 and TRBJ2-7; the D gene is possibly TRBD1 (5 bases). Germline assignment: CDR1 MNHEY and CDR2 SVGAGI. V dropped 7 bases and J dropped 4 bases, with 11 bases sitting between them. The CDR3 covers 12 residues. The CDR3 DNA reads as TGTGCCAGCACAGGGTCTCAATACGAGCAGTACTTC. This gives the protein CASTGSQYEQYF.

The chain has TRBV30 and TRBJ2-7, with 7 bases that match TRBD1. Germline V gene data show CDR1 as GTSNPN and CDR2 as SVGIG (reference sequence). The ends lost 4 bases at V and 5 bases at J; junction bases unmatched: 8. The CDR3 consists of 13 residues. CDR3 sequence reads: CAWTQGVRDEQYF. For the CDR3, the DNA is TGTGCCTGGACCCAGGGGGTCCGGGACGAGCAGTACTTC.

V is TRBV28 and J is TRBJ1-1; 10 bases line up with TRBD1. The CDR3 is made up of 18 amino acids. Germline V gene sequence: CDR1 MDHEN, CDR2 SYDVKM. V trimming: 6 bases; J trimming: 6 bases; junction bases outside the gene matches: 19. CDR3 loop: CASRLLGGTGDRKAEAFF. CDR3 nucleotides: TGTGCCAGCAGATTGTTAGGGGGGACAGGGGACCGAAAGGCTGAAGCTTTCTTT.

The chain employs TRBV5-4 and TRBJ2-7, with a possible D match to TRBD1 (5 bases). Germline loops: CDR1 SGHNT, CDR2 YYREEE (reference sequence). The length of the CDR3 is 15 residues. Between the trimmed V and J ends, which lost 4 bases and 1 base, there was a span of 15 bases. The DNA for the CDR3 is TGTGCCAGCAGCCGAGGTACAGGAAAATCCTACGAGCAGTACTTC. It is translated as CASSRGTGKSYEQYF. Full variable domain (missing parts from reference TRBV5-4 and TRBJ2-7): ETGVTQSPTHLIKTRGQQVTLRCSSQSGHNTVSWYQQALGQGPQFIFQYYREEENGRGNFPPRFSGLQFPNYSSELNVNALELDDSALYLCASSRGTGKSYEQYFGPGTRLTVT.

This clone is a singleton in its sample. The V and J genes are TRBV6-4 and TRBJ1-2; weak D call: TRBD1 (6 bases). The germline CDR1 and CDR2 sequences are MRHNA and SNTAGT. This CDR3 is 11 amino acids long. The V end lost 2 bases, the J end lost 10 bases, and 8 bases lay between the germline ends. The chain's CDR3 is CASSDNRVYTF. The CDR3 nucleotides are TGTGCCAGCAGTGACAACAGGGTCTACACCTTC.

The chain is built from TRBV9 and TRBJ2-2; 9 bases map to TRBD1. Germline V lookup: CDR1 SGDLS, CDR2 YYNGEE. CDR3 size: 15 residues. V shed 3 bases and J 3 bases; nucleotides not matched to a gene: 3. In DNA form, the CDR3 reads TGTGCCAGCAGCGCCGGGGACAGGGACACCGGGGAGCTGTTTTTT. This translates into CASSAGDRDTGELFF.